This TCR beta chain was obtained from a study of blood T cell repertoires in COVID-19. Background on the study: PBMCs, B-cell-depleted T cells, or T cells provided the cDNA or gDNA that made up the material.

Sequenced by immunoSEQ multiplex PCR; TCRdb stores in-frame clones only, minus some. Here the sample spans 200,000 to 250,000 clones, around 80% being singletons. The clonotype was recovered from a woman aged 80 or over with active or convalescent COVID-19. The sample consisted of peripheral blood.

In DNA form, the CDR3 reads TGTGCCAGCAGCCAAGGTCTGGGGCGGGAGGAGCAGTTCTTC. This sequence encodes CASSQGLGREEQFF. This chain uses TRBV14 with TRBJ2-1; 7 bases align to TRBD2. Per germline, CDR1 SGHDN and CDR2 FVKESK. The CDR3 length is 14 residues. The V segment lost 1 base and the J segment 10 bases; nucleotides outside the gene matches: 7.